This T cell receptor (beta chain) is drawn from a study of lymphopenia after photon versus proton radiotherapy. Study results and limitations: Survival link was tested only in deceased patients; proton benefit remains a possibility. Photon-treated patients lost naive T cells and TCR diversity; proton-treated stayed stable. Oligoclonal CD8+ Temra expansion after nadir drove photon patients' diversity drop. Larger post-nadir TCR diversity loss correlated inversely with survival in deceased patients.

Data came from immunoSEQ multiplex PCR; TCRdb stores just in-frame clones and leaves some out. This sample has approximately 24,000 clones; approximately 86% occur once, and the top ten carry around a fifth. CDR1 and CDR2 (germline): WNHNN, SYGVQD (reference sequence). Trimming stripped 3 bases from V and 2 bases from J, with 11 bases between. This CDR3 is built from 15 residues. This clone was found a few times. The antigen remains undetermined. The input for sequencing was peripheral blood, taken from a patient treated with photon-based radiotherapy. J is TRBJ1-5 and V is TRBV10-1; D may be TRBD1 (5 bases). This TCR came from a man over 45 with gastric cancer. CDR3 DNA sequence: TGCGCCAGCAGTGAAAGAAGCAGGGGCAATCAGCCCCAGCATTTT. It codes for CASSERSRGNQPQHF.